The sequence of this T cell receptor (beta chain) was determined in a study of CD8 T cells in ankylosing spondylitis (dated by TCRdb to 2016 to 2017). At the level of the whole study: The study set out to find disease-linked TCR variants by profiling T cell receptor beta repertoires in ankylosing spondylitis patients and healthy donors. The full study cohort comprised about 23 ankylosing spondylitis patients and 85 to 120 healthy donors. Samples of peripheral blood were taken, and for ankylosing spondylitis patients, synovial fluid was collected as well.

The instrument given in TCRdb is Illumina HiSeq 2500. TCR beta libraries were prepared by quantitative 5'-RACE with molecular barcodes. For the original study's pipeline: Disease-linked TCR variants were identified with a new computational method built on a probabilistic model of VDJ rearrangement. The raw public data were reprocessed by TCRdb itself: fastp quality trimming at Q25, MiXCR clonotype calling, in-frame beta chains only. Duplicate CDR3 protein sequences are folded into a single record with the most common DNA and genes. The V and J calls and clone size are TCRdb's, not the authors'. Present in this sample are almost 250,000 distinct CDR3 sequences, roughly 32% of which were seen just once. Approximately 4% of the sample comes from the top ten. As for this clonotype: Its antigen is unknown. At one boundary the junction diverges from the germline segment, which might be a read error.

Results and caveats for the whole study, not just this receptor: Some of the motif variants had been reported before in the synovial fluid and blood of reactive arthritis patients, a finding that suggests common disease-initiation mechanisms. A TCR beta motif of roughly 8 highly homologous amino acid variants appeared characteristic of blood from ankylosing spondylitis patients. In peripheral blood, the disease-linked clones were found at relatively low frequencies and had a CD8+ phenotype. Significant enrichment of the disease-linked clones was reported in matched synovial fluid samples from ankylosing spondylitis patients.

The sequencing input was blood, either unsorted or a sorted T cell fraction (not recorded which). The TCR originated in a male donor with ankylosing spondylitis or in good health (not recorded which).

CDR3 sequence: CATSRDKLSGYGHTF. The DNA sequence follows: TGTGCCACCAGCAGAGATAAACTCAGTGGTTATGGCCACACCTTC. The rearrangement combines TRBV15 with TRBJ1-2; too little of a D gene remains to name it. The germline V gene (reference sequence) sets CDR1 to LNHNV and CDR2 to YYDKDF. The CDR3 contains 15 residues, cysteine and phenylalanine counted. Only the CDR3 DNA is retained, 45 bases long and in frame from the first base.